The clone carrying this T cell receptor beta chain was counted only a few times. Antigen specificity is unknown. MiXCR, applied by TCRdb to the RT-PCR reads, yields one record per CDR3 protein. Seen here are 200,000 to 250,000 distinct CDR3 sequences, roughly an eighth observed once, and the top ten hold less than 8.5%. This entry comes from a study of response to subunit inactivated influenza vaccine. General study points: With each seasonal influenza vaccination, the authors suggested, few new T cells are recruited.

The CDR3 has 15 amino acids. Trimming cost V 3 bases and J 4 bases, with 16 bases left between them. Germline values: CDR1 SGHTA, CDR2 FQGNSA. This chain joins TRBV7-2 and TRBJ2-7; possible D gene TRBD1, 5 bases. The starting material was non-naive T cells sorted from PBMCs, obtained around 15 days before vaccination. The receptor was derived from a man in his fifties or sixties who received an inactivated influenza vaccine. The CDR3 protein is CASSFSAQGSYEQYF. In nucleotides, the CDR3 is TGTGCCAGCAGCTTTTCAGCGCAGGGTAGTTACGAGCAGTACTTC.